These T cell receptor beta chains were read from a single sample in a study of blood T cell repertoires in COVID-19. Assay used: immunoSEQ multiplex PCR; TCRdb lists only in-frame clones, some missing. Among about 98,000 clones listed, 81% were seen once. Sequencing used peripheral blood. All receptors derive from a woman of 80 years or more with acute or convalescent COVID-19. CDR3s include the opening cysteine and the closing phenylalanine or tryptophan.

V,J,CDR3
TRBV9,TRBJ2-3,CASSPTSGGPRRGPDTQYF
TRBV11-3,TRBJ2-2,CASSLQAHGELFF
TRBV2,TRBJ1-6,CASSFDPGSSPLHF
TRBV7-6,TRBJ1-4,CASSLGTGGSEKLFF
TRBV4-2,TRBJ2-1,CASSPRGRSEQFF
TRBV5-1,TRBJ1-3,CASSAPGSGNTIYF
TRBV14,TRBJ2-1,CASSPPGSSYNEQFF
TRBV5-6,TRBJ1-2,CASSRYNYGYTF
TRBV2,TRBJ1-2,CASSGQPNYGYTF
TRBV5-5,TRBJ2-3,CASSSGGQGPTDTQYF
TRBV9,TRBJ1-6,CASSEEINSPLHF
TRBV5-1,TRBJ1-1,CASSSRERITEAFF
TRBV5-5,TRBJ1-2,CASSLVGGTGGGYTF
TRBV7-9,TRBJ1-1,CASNGQGLNTEAFF
TRBV19,TRBJ1-5,CASSKGGTGSVGGNQPQHF
TRBV6-2/TRBV6-3,TRBJ1-1,CASSPQGSEAFF
TRBV19,TRBJ1-1,CASSILGQGSTEAFF
TRBV6-5,TRBJ2-1,CASSRRQGAENKQFF
TRBV18,TRBJ2-1,CASSPPSRQHNEQFF
TRBV28,TRBJ2-5,CASSLTGGVKTQYF
TRBV9,TRBJ1-1,CASSVQGSTEAFF
TRBV6-6,TRBJ1-1,CASILQGSTEAFF
TRBV4-3,TRBJ2-1,CASSQEGWEEQFF
TRBV28,TRBJ1-3,CASSRTTGGGNTIYF
TRBV6-5,TRBJ1-2,CASSWGQGGGGYTF
TRBV6-6,TRBJ2-2,CASRPTGNTGELFF
TRBV7-9,TRBJ1-4,CASSLLGGAEEKLFF
TRBV7-9,TRBJ2-7,CASSAMVGQGSYEQYF
TRBV19,TRBJ1-3,CASSFQPGDTIYF
TRBV28,TRBJ1-4,CASSHGQGGNEKLFF
TRBV29-1,TRBJ1-2,CSVVGQGFAGYTF
TRBV9,TRBJ1-3,CASSVAALTGAGNTIYF
TRBV28,TRBJ1-2,CASSLKWGGLGYTF
TRBV12-3/TRBV12-4,TRBJ2-3,CASSSYADTQYF
TRBV3-1/TRBV3-2,TRBJ1-2,CASSQGPVGYTF
TRBV2,TRBJ2-2,CASSESDRNTGELFF
TRBV2,TRBJ1-3,CATSREGAGNTIYF
TRBV5-1,TRBJ2-2,CASRRRRGDTGELFF
TRBV2,TRBJ2-2,CASIVEGAGELFF
TRBV19,TRBJ1-1,CATRAGNTEAFF
TRBV11-2,TRBJ2-3,CASSPKLYETGTLQYF
TRBV11-2,TRBJ2-3,CASSRDRGRTDTQYF
TRBV7-9,TRBJ1-1,CASSPRTGQEAFF
TRBV10-3,TRBJ1-4,CAISEWASGINEKLFF
TRBV5-5,TRBJ2-1,CASSSRLAPNEQFF
TRBV2,TRBJ1-5,CASSRQGDNQPQHF
TRBV5-4,TRBJ2-3,CASSLDLAGVGDTQYF
TRBV19,TRBJ1-1,CASSLRGVNTEAFF
TRBV2,TRBJ2-3,CASMAGHGGTDTQYF
TRBV4-3,TRBJ1-2,CASSQDSREWGEGYTF
TRBV21-1,TRBJ1-5,CASSKAEQGPGNQPQHF
TRBV2,TRBJ1-5,CASSGGSWDQPQHF
TRBV6-5,TRBJ1-1,CASSWDRRNTEAFF
TRBV5-1,TRBJ1-1,CASSFGQGGSSEAFF
TRBV5-1,TRBJ2-5,CASSLGRGGQETQYF
TRBV2,TRBJ1-6,CASSPTSRAWSDNSPLHF